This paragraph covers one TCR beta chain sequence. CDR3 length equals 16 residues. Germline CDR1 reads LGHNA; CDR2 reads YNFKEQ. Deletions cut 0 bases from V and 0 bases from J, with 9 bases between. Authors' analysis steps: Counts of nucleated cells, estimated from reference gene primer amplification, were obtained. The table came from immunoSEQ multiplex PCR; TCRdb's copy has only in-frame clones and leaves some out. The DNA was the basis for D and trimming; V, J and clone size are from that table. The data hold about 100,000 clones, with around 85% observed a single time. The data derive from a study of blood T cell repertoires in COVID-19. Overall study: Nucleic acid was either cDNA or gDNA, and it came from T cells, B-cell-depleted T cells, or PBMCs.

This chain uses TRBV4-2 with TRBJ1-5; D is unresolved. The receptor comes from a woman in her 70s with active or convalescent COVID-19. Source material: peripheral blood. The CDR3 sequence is CASSQEGVYSNQPQHF. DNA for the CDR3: TGTGCCAGCAGCCAAGAAGGAGTCTATAGCAATCAGCCCCAGCATTTT.